Presented here are 24 T cell receptor beta chains from one specimen sequenced in a study of T cell changes during pregnancy in multiple sclerosis (dated by TCRdb to the late 2010s). The protocol used for the library was the immunoSEQ multiplex PCR assay. The clones in this table, taken by TCRdb from immuneACCESS, are in-frame only. Not every clone is retained; where verified, under half of the shortfall comes from an unresolved V gene, and the cause of the rest is unknown. Here the sample has about 73,000 clones; approximately 92% occur a single time. In total, the top ten clones hold 2.5% to 3.5% of the sample. The sequenced sample was peripheral blood, obtained in the third trimester of pregnancy. These receptor sequences come from a female donor in good health, enrolled as a control in a pregnancy study.

The chain combines TRBV11-2 with TRBJ2-1; no clear D. This CDR3 has 13 amino acids. V lost 2 bases, J lost 4 bases, and 6 bases lay in between. The germline gives CDR1 SGHAT, CDR2 FQNNGV. CDR3 region: CASSLRGYNEQFF. The CDR3 DNA is TGTGCCAGCAGCTTACGAGGATACAATGAGCAGTTCTTC. The whole variable domain, filled in from reference TRBV11-2 and TRBJ2-1, reads EAGVAQSPRYKIIEKRQSVAFWCNPISGHATLYWYQQILGQGPKLLIQFQNNGVVDDSQLPKDRFSAERLKGVDSTLKIQPAKLEDSAVYLCASSLRGYNEQFFGPGTRLTVL.

The chain employs TRBV7-9 and TRBJ2-2; the D gene is possibly TRBD1 (5 bases). CDR3 length equals 13 residues. Per germline, CDR1 SEHNR and CDR2 FQNEAQ (reference sequence). V gave up 6 bases and J gave up 7 bases, with 12 bases separating them. CDR3 region: CASRPTGDGELFF. CDR3 nucleotide sequence: TGTGCCAGCAGACCTACAGGAGACGGGGAGCTGTTTTTT.

The rearrangement joins TRBV2 to TRBJ1-1, with D perhaps TRBD1 (5 bases). CDR3 size: 14 residues. V dropped 4 bases and J dropped 4 bases, with 13 bases sitting between them. CDR1 and CDR2 from the germline V gene are SNHLY and FYNNEI. CDR3 nucleotides: TGTGCCAGCAGTGCGCAGGAAGGGGTCACTGAAGCTTTCTTT. It is translated as CASSAQEGVTEAFF.

The rearrangement joins TRBV6-1 to TRBJ1-2, with 8 bases aligning to TRBD1. The J segment lost 4 bases and the V segment lost 6 bases, leaving 4 bases of the junction unmatched. Per the germline V gene, CDR1 is MNHNS and CDR2 is SASEGT. The CDR3 is 13 residues long. CDR3 amino acids: CASSTGQVYGYTF. The CDR3 nucleotides are TGTGCCAGCAGCACGGGACAGGTCTATGGCTACACCTTC.

The V call is TRBV10-3, the J call TRBJ2-3; 7 bases map to TRBD1. V lost 0 bases and J lost 0; bases outside the gene matches: 0. The CDR3 has 15 amino acids. CDR1 is ENHRY, CDR2 SYGVKD, per germline. The CDR3 coding sequence is TGTGCCATCAGTGAGTCGACAGGGAGCACAGATACGCAGTATTTT. Translating gives CAISESTGSTDTQYF.

The chain recombines TRBV27 with TRBJ2-7; perhaps TRBD2 as D (6 bases). Germline assignment: CDR1 MNHEY and CDR2 SMNVEV (reference sequence). CDR3 length: 15 residues. With 4 bases removed from V and 3 bases from J, the gap between germline ends came to 16 bases. The CDR3 region has the DNA TGTGCCAGCAGTTCCATTGCTAGCGAGGTCTACGAGCAGTACTTC. It specifies CASSSIASEVYEQYF.

The J gene is TRBJ2-2, the V gene TRBV28, with TRBD2 identical over 9 bases. With 4 bases clipped from V and 2 bases from J, the junction kept 11 bases outside the gene matches. The germline V gene encodes CDR1 MDHEN and CDR2 SYDVKM. The CDR3 covers 18 residues. CDR3 DNA: TGTGCCAGCAGTTCCTTGAGAAGCGGGGGGTTTAACACCGGGGAGCTGTTTTTT. Translating gives CASSSLRSGGFNTGELFF. Together with reference TRBV28 and TRBJ2-2, the CDR3 gives the full variable domain: DVKVTQSSRYLVKRTGEKVFLECVQDMDHENMFWYRQDPGLGLRLIYFSYDVKMKEKGDIPEGYSVSREKKERFSLILESASTNQTSMYLCASSSLRSGGFNTGELFFGEGSRLTVL.

The chain uses TRBV7-9 and TRBJ1-3; unclear D gene. This CDR3 has 12 residues. The V gene lost 11 bases and the J gene lost 0 bases, with 8 bases spanning the gap. Germline loops: CDR1 SEHNR, CDR2 FQNEAQ (reference sequence). The DNA of the CDR3 is TGTGCCGGCCAGGACTCTGGAAACACCATATATTTT. Translated: CAGQDSGNTIYF.

The chain combines TRBV19 with TRBJ2-1, with 9 nucleotides matching TRBD2. V trimming: 9 bases; J trimming: 12 bases; junction bases outside the gene matches: 9. There are 12 residues in the CDR3. Germline lookup yields CDR1 LNHDA and CDR2 SQIVND (reference sequence). Here the CDR3 DNA reads TGTGCCAGCCAGACTAGCGGCAGCCTGCAGTTCTTC. Encoded protein: CASQTSGSLQFF.

The chain joins TRBV28 to TRBJ2-3; D not resolved. The germline V gene has CDR1 MDHEN and CDR2 SYDVKM. The CDR3 consists of 15 residues. The germline V and J ends were trimmed by 1 base and 8 bases, with 16 bases remaining between them. The chain's CDR3 is CASSLFGVDQATQYF. The CDR3 DNA is TGTGCCAGCAGTTTATTTGGAGTAGATCAAGCTACGCAGTATTTT.

This chain joins TRBV14 and TRBJ2-7; no clear D. Germline V lookup: CDR1 SGHDN, CDR2 FVKESK. Trimming took 0 bases from V and 3 from J, leaving 15 bases between them. The CDR3 extends over 16 amino acids. The CDR3 DNA reads TGTGCCAGCAGCCAAGACAGAGGAATAAGGTTCTACGAGCAGTACTTC. Protein sequence: CASSQDRGIRFYEQYF.

V gene TRBV7-3 combines with J gene TRBJ2-3; D might be TRBD1 (7 bases). This CDR3 contains 14 residues. Germline V gene sequence: CDR1 SGHTA, CDR2 FQGTGA. V lost 4 bases to trimming and J lost 3 bases, with 11 bases between them. The CDR3 bases are TGTGCCAGCAGCTCGACAGGGAGGACAGATACGCAGTATTTT. Its translation: CASSSTGRTDTQYF.

The chain couples TRBV5-1 to TRBJ2-1, with 7 bases matching TRBD2. CDR1 and CDR2 (germline): SGHRS, YFSETQ. V was pared by 3 bases and J by 8 bases, with 17 bases of the junction left unmatched. This CDR3 comprises 17 residues. CDR3 DNA: TGCGCCAGCAGCTCCTTATGGAGGGAGCGGGGTATCGATGAGCAGTTCTTC. Residues: CASSSLWRERGIDEQFF. Together with reference TRBV5-1 and TRBJ2-1, the CDR3 gives the full variable domain: KAGVTQTPRYLIKTRGQQVTLSCSPISGHRSVSWYQQTPGQGLQFLFEYFSETQRNKGNFPGRFSGRQFSNSRSEMNVSTLELGDSALYLCASSSLWRERGIDEQFFGPGTRLTVL.

The V call is TRBV7-9, the J call TRBJ1-2; the match to TRBD1 covers 9 bases. In germline, CDR1 is SEHNR, CDR2 FQNEAQ (reference sequence). Trimming at V came to 5 bases and at J to 12 bases, leaving 7 bases not matched to a gene. The CDR3 is 12 amino acids. Written as DNA, the CDR3 is TGTGCCAGCAGCCCGAGAGGGGACAGGGACACCTTC. The encoded protein is CASSPRGDRDTF. Full variable domain (outside the CDR3, taken from reference TRBV7-9 and TRBJ1-2): DTGVSQNPRHKITKRGQNVTFRCDPISEHNRLYWYRQTLGQGPEFLTYFQNEAQLEKSRLLSDRFSAERPKGSFSTLEIQRTEQGDSAMYLCASSPRGDRDTFGSGTRLTVV.

V is TRBV27 and J is TRBJ2-1, with 10 nucleotides matching TRBD2. After removal of 7 bases from V and 4 bases from J, the junction contained 13 bases not matched to a gene. This CDR3 spans 17 amino acids. Germline V gives CDR1 MNHEY, CDR2 SMNVEV (reference sequence). DNA for the CDR3: TGTGCCAGCATTGGGTGGAGACTAGCGGGCCTATACAATGAGCAGTTCTTC. It yields the protein CASIGWRLAGLYNEQFF.

The chain combines TRBV19 with TRBJ1-2; tentative D call: TRBD1 (6 bases). With 8 bases removed from V and 2 bases from J, the gap between germline ends came to 15 bases. CDR3 length equals 14 residues. Germline assignment: CDR1 LNHDA and CDR2 SQIVND (reference sequence). The CDR3 loop is CASRPPDRNYGYTF. The CDR3 nucleotides are TGTGCCAGTCGCCCTCCTGACAGGAACTATGGCTACACCTTC.

The chain is built from TRBV5-4 and TRBJ1-3; 7 nucleotides align to TRBD1. Germline V gene lookup returns CDR1 SGHNT and CDR2 YYREEE (reference sequence). The CDR3 is 14 amino acids. J was trimmed by 1 base and V by 4 bases; bases with no gene match: 2. CDR3: CASSKGQSGNTIYF. The CDR3, as DNA: TGTGCCAGCAGCAAGGGACAGTCTGGAAACACCATATATTTT. Looking up the rest from reference TRBV5-4 and TRBJ1-3 gives the full variable domain: ETGVTQSPTHLIKTRGQQVTLRCSSQSGHNTVSWYQQALGQGPQFIFQYYREEENGRGNFPPRFSGLQFPNYSSELNVNALELDDSALYLCASSKGQSGNTIYFGEGSWLTVV.

The CDR3 is CASSLEFLAGGPEQYF. In nucleotides, the CDR3 is TGTGCCAGCAGCTTGGAGTTCCTAGCGGGAGGTCCCGAGCAGTACTTC. The rearrangement uses TRBV5-5 and TRBJ2-7; 11 bases are shared with TRBD2. V lost 0 bases, J lost 6 bases, and 8 bases stayed unmatched. CDR3 length: 16 residues. Per the germline V gene, CDR1 is SGHKS and CDR2 is YYEKEE (reference sequence).

This clone has a handful of counts. The rearrangement joins TRBV5-1 to TRBJ1-1; 9 nucleotides match TRBD1. The germline V gene encodes CDR1 SGHRS and CDR2 YFSETQ. The CDR3 has 15 amino acids. With V trimmed by 4 bases and J by 5 bases, 9 bases remained unmatched. The CDR3 here is CASSATGGGGTEAFF. CDR3 sequence (DNA): TGCGCCAGCAGCGCGACAGGGGGAGGGGGTACTGAAGCTTTCTTT.

The DNA for the CDR3 is TGCAGCGTTGATGAAGTTGCGGGAGGGGGGGATGAGCAGTTCTTC. Its translation: CSVDEVAGGGDEQFF. The V and J genes are TRBV29-1 and TRBJ2-1; 9 bases agree with TRBD2. Germline CDR1 is SQVTM and CDR2 is ANQGSEA. V dropped 3 bases and J dropped 8; count of bases not matched to a gene: 11. The CDR3 spans 15 residues.

This chain joins TRBV18 and TRBJ2-2; tentative D call: TRBD2 (5 bases). CDR1 is KGHSH, CDR2 LQKENI, per germline. There are 13 residues in the CDR3. V was shortened by 8 bases and J by 5 bases, with 12 bases between the two germline ends. The CDR3 DNA follows: TGTGCCAGCCCATCCGGGAAAACCGGGGAGCTGTTTTTT. Translation: CASPSGKTGELFF.

This clone showed up just once. In DNA form, the CDR3 reads TGCGCCAGCAGCTTGAGGCAGGGGGCCAATGAGCAGTTCTTC. The encoded protein is CASSLRQGANEQFF. The chain combines TRBV5-1 with TRBJ2-1; 8 bases fit TRBD1. Unmatched junction bases numbered 3, after V lost 1 base and J lost 6 bases. Germline V gene lookup returns CDR1 SGHRS and CDR2 YFSETQ. The CDR3 covers 14 residues.

As DNA, the CDR3 is TGTGCCAGCAGCCCCGGGACAGGGCTCTCCTACGAGCAGTACTTC. This sequence encodes CASSPGTGLSYEQYF. The chain recombines TRBV7-6 with TRBJ2-7, with 9 positions matching TRBD1. V was pared by 5 bases and J by 0 bases, with 5 bases of the junction left unmatched. There are 15 residues in the CDR3. Germline lookup yields CDR1 SGHVS and CDR2 FNYEAQ. The full variable domain, completed using reference TRBV7-6 and TRBJ2-7, is GAGVSQSPRYKVTKRGQDVALRCDPISGHVSLYWYRQALGQGPEFLTYFNYEAQQDKSGLPNDRFSAERPEGSISTLTIQRTEQRDSAMYRCASSPGTGLSYEQYFGPGTRLTVT.

The chain couples TRBV7-3 to TRBJ2-3; D is ambiguous. The CDR3 loop spans 13 amino acids. Germline CDR1 reads SGHTA; CDR2 reads FQGTGA. V gave up 2 bases and J gave up 4 bases, with 7 bases separating them. This chain's CDR3 is CASSLDSADTQYF. CDR3 DNA sequence: TGTGCCAGCAGCTTAGACTCGGCAGATACGCAGTATTTT. Full variable domain (remainder filled in from reference TRBV7-3 and TRBJ2-3): GAGVSQTPSNKVTEKGKYVELRCDPISGHTALYWYRQSLGQGPEFLIYFQGTGAADDSGLPNDRFFAVRPEGSVSTLKIQRTERGDSAVYLCASSLDSADTQYFGPGTRLTVL.